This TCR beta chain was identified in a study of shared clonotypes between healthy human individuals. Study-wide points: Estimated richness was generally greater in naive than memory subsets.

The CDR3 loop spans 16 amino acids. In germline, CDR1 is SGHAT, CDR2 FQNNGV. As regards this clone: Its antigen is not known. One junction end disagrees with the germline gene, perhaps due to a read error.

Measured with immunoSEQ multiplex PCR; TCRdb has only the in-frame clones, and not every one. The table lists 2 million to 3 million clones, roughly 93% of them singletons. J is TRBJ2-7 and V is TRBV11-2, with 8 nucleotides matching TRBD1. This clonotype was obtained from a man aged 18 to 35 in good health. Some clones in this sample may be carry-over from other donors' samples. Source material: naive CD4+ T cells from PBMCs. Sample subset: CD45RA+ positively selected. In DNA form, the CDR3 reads TGTGCCAGCAGCCCCTGGACAGGGAGGAGCTCCTACGAGCAGCACTTC. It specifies CASSPWTGRSSYEQHF.